This note documents a single T cell receptor beta chain sequence. This sample is part of a study of blood T cell repertoires in COVID-19. Study background: Italy, Spain and the United States were the sources of the convalescent and acute COVID-19 samples. Nucleic acid was either cDNA or gDNA, and it came from T cells, B-cell-depleted T cells, or PBMCs.

In the source study's methods: Nucleated cell number was recorded as an estimate derived from reference gene primer amplification. Repertoires were generated with immunoSEQ multiplex PCR, while TCRdb's copy carries only in-frame clones and drops some. The D gene and trimming were derived from the DNA, and the V and J assignments and clone size from that table. The profile shows roughly 290,000 clones, around 87% of them singletons. This CDR3 contains 15 residues. V lost 4 bases, J lost 3 bases, and 6 bases stayed unmatched. Germline assignment: CDR1 LGHDT and CDR2 YNNKEL (reference sequence). The sequence was obtained from a woman aged 45-65 years who had recovered from COVID-19. Sequencing used peripheral blood. The chain uses TRBV3-1 (or the pseudogene TRBV3-2) and TRBJ2-3; 8 nucleotides agree with TRBD2. CDR3 in amino acids: CASSPGGGRTDTQYF. CDR3 DNA: TGTGCCAGCAGCCCCGGGGGGGGCCGTACAGATACGCAGTATTTT.